The 30 T cell receptor beta chains given below trace back to one sample, sequenced in a study of blood T cell repertoires in COVID-19 (TCRdb year 2020). Receptor libraries were prepared by the immunoSEQ multiplex PCR assay. Imported from immuneACCESS, the table was reduced by TCRdb to in-frame sequences with V and J called. These copies leave out some clones; in studies compared against another copy, an unresolved V gene accounts for under half, and the cause of the remainder is not known. For this sample the table gives some 50,000 clones, of which roughly 84% were detected only once. The ten largest make up approximately 8% of the sample. The sample taken for sequencing was peripheral blood. All receptors derive from a man in his fifties with active COVID-19.

This clone was counted only a few times. J is TRBJ2-7 and V is TRBV6-2 or TRBV6-3, with TRBD1 matching 8 bases. The V segment lost 6 bases and the J segment 0 bases; nucleotides outside the gene matches: 7. CDR3 length: 15 residues. Germline CDR1 MNHEY, CDR2 SVGEGT. CDR3 sequence reads: CASSQDRGFSYEQYF. The CDR3 nucleotides read TGTGCCAGCAGCCAAGACAGGGGATTCTCCTACGAGCAGTACTTC.

The CDR3 here is CASSSTGTSYEQYF. CDR3 in DNA: TGTGCCAGCAGTTCGACAGGGACCTCCTACGAGCAGTACTTC. The chain employs TRBV28 and TRBJ2-7; 7 positions match TRBD1. Per germline, CDR1 MDHEN and CDR2 SYDVKM. The CDR3 runs 14 residues. With V trimmed by 4 bases and J by 0 bases, 3 bases remained unmatched. The full variable domain, completed using reference TRBV28 and TRBJ2-7, is DVKVTQSSRYLVKRTGEKVFLECVQDMDHENMFWYRQDPGLGLRLIYFSYDVKMKEKGDIPEGYSVSREKKERFSLILESASTNQTSMYLCASSSTGTSYEQYFGPGTRLTVT.

The chain combines TRBV5-1 with TRBJ2-2; TRBD1 aligns across 7 bases. V shed 3 bases and J 0 bases; nucleotides not matched to a gene: 2. CDR1 SGHRS and CDR2 YFSETQ come from the germline V gene. This CDR3 spans 15 amino acids. The CDR3 reads CASSSGQPNTGELFF. The CDR3 DNA follows: TGCGCCAGCAGCTCGGGACAGCCGAACACCGGGGAGCTGTTTTTT.

J is TRBJ2-3 and V is TRBV6-5, with 8 nucleotides matching TRBD1. Trimming removed 5 bases from V and 3 bases from J; junction bases left unmatched: 7. CDR1 and CDR2 from the germline V gene are MNHEY and SVGAGI. The CDR3 is 15 amino acids. The CDR3: CASSRTGLGTDTQYF. The CDR3 DNA reads as TGTGCCAGCAGTAGGACAGGGTTGGGGACAGATACGCAGTATTTT.

This chain uses TRBV9 with TRBJ2-3; 7 bases map to TRBD2. J lost 2 bases, V lost 4 bases, and 7 bases had no gene match. The CDR3 covers 15 residues. Germline CDR1 and CDR2: SGDLS and YYNGEE. CDR3: CASSRRLAATDTQYF. The CDR3 region has the DNA TGTGCCAGCAGCCGACGGCTAGCGGCCACAGATACGCAGTATTTT.

This rearrangement joins TRBV2 to TRBJ2-3; 7 bases line up with TRBD2. V lost 4 bases and J lost 2; bases outside the gene matches: 3. Germline V gives CDR1 SNHLY, CDR2 FYNNEI. This CDR3 is built from 14 residues. This CDR3 is CASSGLAATDTQYF. CDR3 DNA sequence: TGTGCCAGCAGTGGGCTAGCGGCCACAGATACGCAGTATTTT.

J is TRBJ1-1 and V is TRBV6-5; 11 bases agree with TRBD1. Germline values: CDR1 MNHEY, CDR2 SVGAGI. The CDR3 is made up of 15 amino acids. J gave up 4 bases and V 2 bases, and 3 bases lay outside the gene matches. DNA for the CDR3: TGTGCCAGCAGTTACCTGGACAGGGGGCTCACTGAAGCTTTCTTT. Amino acids: CASSYLDRGLTEAFF.

The chain recombines TRBV11-2 with TRBJ2-5; 7 positions agree with TRBD1. Unmatched junction bases numbered 9, after V lost 1 base and J lost 4 bases. The CDR3 is 16 residues long. Germline V gene data show CDR1 as SGHAT and CDR2 as FQNNGV. CDR3 nucleotides: TGTGCCAGCAGCTTAGGGGGACAGCTATCTGGAGAGACCCAGTACTTC. Its translation: CASSLGGQLSGETQYF.

Details on this clone: This same CDR3 is encoded by further DNA sequences in the sample. This rearrangement joins TRBV5-1 to TRBJ2-2, with 10 bases aligning to TRBD1. Germline assignment: CDR1 SGHRS and CDR2 YFSETQ. V shed 1 base and J 6 bases; nucleotides not matched to a gene: 6. The CDR3 extends over 16 amino acids. CDR3 sequence (DNA): TGCGCCAGCAGCTTGCAACCGGACAGGGGGTCCGGGGAGCTGTTTTTT. Residues: CASSLQPDRGSGELFF.

This clone occurred once. This chain connects TRBV29-1 to TRBJ2-1; D is perhaps TRBD1 (6 bases). Germline V gene sequence: CDR1 SQVTM, CDR2 ANQGSEA. The CDR3 has 14 residues. V gave up 6 bases and J gave up 0 bases, with 12 bases separating them. The DNA for the CDR3 is TGCAGCGTACGACAGGCGAGCTCCTACAATGAGCAGTTCTTC. This sequence encodes CSVRQASSYNEQFF.

The chain links TRBV24-1 to TRBJ2-3; tentatively, D is TRBD1 (6 bases). The CDR3 is made up of 11 amino acids. The V gene's germline CDR1 is KGHDR and CDR2 SFDVKD. V lost 10 bases and J 3 bases, leaving 7 bases between the germline ends. The CDR3 spells CATQGTDTQYF. CDR3 DNA: TGTGCCACTCAGGGGACAGATACGCAGTATTTT.

The J gene is TRBJ2-2, the V gene TRBV7-3; TRBD1 might be the D (6 bases). Trimming removed 2 bases from V and 4 bases from J, with 11 bases in between. Germline values: CDR1 SGHTA, CDR2 FQGTGA. The CDR3 spans 15 residues. The CDR3 region is CASSLAGVATGELFF. The CDR3 DNA follows: TGTGCCAGCAGCTTAGCAGGGGTGGCCACCGGGGAGCTGTTTTTT.

The chain couples TRBV27 to TRBJ1-6; D unclear. The CDR3 covers 13 residues. Germline V gives CDR1 MNHEY, CDR2 SMNVEV (reference sequence). V was shortened by 3 bases and J by 4 bases, with 4 bases between the two germline ends. The chain's CDR3 is CASSFPYNSPLHF. DNA for the CDR3: TGTGCCAGCAGTTTCCCGTATAATTCACCCCTCCACTTT.

The V gene is TRBV28, the J gene TRBJ2-1; TRBD2 agrees at 10 bases. This CDR3 comprises 15 residues. CDR1 is MDHEN and CDR2 is SYDVKM in the germline V gene. J lost 5 bases, V lost 6 bases, and 7 bases had no gene match. CDR3 in DNA: TGTGCCAGCAGCTCGACTAGCGGGTCACACAATGAGCAGTTCTTC. The encoded protein is CASSSTSGSHNEQFF.

CDR3 loop: CASSPPNLRSDRDYGYTF. In nucleotides, the CDR3 is TGTGCCAGCTCACCACCTAACTTACGGAGTGACAGAGACTATGGCTACACCTTC. The chain joins TRBV18 to TRBJ1-2, with TRBD1 as a possible D gene (5 bases). The germline V gene encodes CDR1 KGHSH and CDR2 LQKENI. The V and J ends lost 0 bases and 3 bases respectively, with 20 bases between them. CDR3 length equals 18 residues.

CDR3 coding DNA: TGTGCCAGCAGTCTCGAGAGAGAGCAGTACTTC. Encoded protein: CASSLEREQYF. V is TRBV6-6 and J is TRBJ2-7; no clear D. V lost 5 bases and J lost 7, with 9 bases in between. CDR1 MNHNY and CDR2 SVGAGI come from the germline V gene (reference sequence). CDR3 length: 11 residues.

The V and J genes are TRBV29-1 and TRBJ2-3, with D perhaps TRBD1 (6 bases). This CDR3 contains 14 residues. V was pared by 4 bases and J by 4 bases, with 15 bases between. Germline V lookup: CDR1 SQVTM, CDR2 ANQGSEA. As DNA, the CDR3 is TGCAGCGTTGCGGTGGGGGCCGAGGCAGATACGCAGTATTTT. It encodes CSVAVGAEADTQYF.

The chain joins TRBV5-6 to TRBJ2-5; D is undetermined. Germline-derived CDR1 and CDR2 are SGHDT and YYEEEE. Trimming shortened V by 2 bases and J by 7 bases, and 12 bases separated the two germline ends. The CDR3 is made up of 13 amino acids. The CDR3 spells CASSLSIPGTQYF. In DNA form, the CDR3 reads TGTGCCAGCAGCTTAAGTATACCAGGGACCCAGTACTTC.

This chain links TRBV5-1 with TRBJ2-6; 8 nucleotides align to TRBD1. J gave up 3 bases and V 2 bases, and 1 base lay outside the gene matches. The CDR3 is 15 amino acids. The germline gives CDR1 SGHRS, CDR2 YFSETQ. CDR3 region: CASSFTGGGANVLTF. The DNA of the CDR3 is TGCGCCAGCAGCTTTACAGGGGGTGGGGCCAACGTCCTGACTTTC.

This rearrangement joins TRBV3-1 (or the pseudogene TRBV3-2) to TRBJ1-5, with TRBD1 as a possible D gene (5 bases). CDR3 length: 15 amino acids. CDR1 and CDR2 (germline): LGHDT, YNNKEL (reference sequence). V shed 6 bases and J shed 1 base, with 13 bases lying between them. The CDR3 loop is CASRPGGDSNQPQHF. The DNA of the CDR3 is TGTGCCAGCAGGCCGGGGGGGGACAGCAATCAGCCCCAGCATTTT.

The V and J genes are TRBV2 and TRBJ1-3, with a possible D match to TRBD1 (5 bases). Germline CDR1 reads SNHLY; CDR2 reads FYNNEI. Trimming stripped 5 bases from V and 0 bases from J, with 11 bases between. This CDR3 has 15 residues. The CDR3 DNA is TGTGCCAGCAGTATGGACACGCACTCTGGAAACACCATATATTTT. Translating gives CASSMDTHSGNTIYF.

This chain uses TRBV29-1 with TRBJ2-2; D is ambiguous. CDR3 length: 13 amino acids. The germline V gene has CDR1 SQVTM and CDR2 ANQGSEA. Trimming left V 3 bases short and J 0 bases short, with 5 bases between. This CDR3 is CSVDSANTGELFF. CDR3 DNA: TGCAGCGTTGACAGCGCGAACACCGGGGAGCTGTTTTTT.

The chain couples TRBV19 to TRBJ2-2; tentatively, D is TRBD1 (5 bases). The V and J ends lost 6 bases and 2 bases respectively, with 13 bases between them. Germline V gene data show CDR1 as LNHDA and CDR2 as SQIVND (reference sequence). The CDR3 consists of 15 residues. CDR3 DNA sequence: TGTGCCAGTAGAGAGCAGGGAATCAACACCGGGGAGCTGTTTTTT. The encoded protein is CASREQGINTGELFF.

V and J are TRBV5-8 and TRBJ2-7; D is perhaps TRBD1 (5 bases). Germline assignment: CDR1 SGHTS and CDR2 YDEGEE. V gave up 0 bases and J gave up 4 bases, with 11 bases separating them. The CDR3 runs to 14 residues. The CDR3 here is CASSLARAGYEQYF. The CDR3 DNA follows: TGTGCCAGCAGCTTGGCCAGGGCCGGGTACGAGCAGTACTTC.

V usage is TRBV14 and J usage is TRBJ2-3; 8 bases map to TRBD2. Per germline, CDR1 SGHDN and CDR2 FVKESK. The CDR3 sequence is 15 residues long. V shed 4 bases and J 3 bases; nucleotides not matched to a gene: 6. The CDR3 loop reads CASSPRGGRTDTQYF. In DNA form, the CDR3 reads TGTGCCAGCAGCCCCCGGGGGGGCAGGACAGATACGCAGTATTTT.

This clone was seen more than once but under ten times. V and J are TRBV7-9 and TRBJ1-5; TRBD1 might be the D (6 bases). The length of the CDR3 is 18 residues. The germline CDR1 and CDR2 sequences are SEHNR and FQNEAQ (reference sequence). V was pared by 1 base and J by 7 bases, with 23 bases between. CDR3 in amino acids: CASSLVRGGTPRRQPQHF. The CDR3 nucleotides read TGTGCCAGCAGCTTAGTAAGGGGGGGGACCCCGAGGCGGCAGCCCCAGCATTTT.

This clone showed up just a few times. The chain combines TRBV19 with TRBJ2-3; 7 nucleotides align to TRBD1. V gave up 3 bases and J gave up 11 bases; unmatched junction bases: 14. The CDR3 runs to 15 residues. Germline CDR1 and CDR2: LNHDA and SQIVND (reference sequence). CDR3 coding DNA: TGTGCCAGTAGTATGGCGCCGCGACAGGGCGCCCGGCAGTATTTT. Its protein product is CASSMAPRQGARQYF.

This clone came up a few times. This sequence joins TRBV28 and TRBJ2-6, with a tentative D call TRBD2 (6 bases). This CDR3 is 13 amino acids long. With 4 bases removed from V and 8 bases from J, the gap between germline ends came to 9 bases. Germline V lookup: CDR1 MDHEN, CDR2 SYDVKM. CDR3 in DNA: TGTGCCAGCAGTTGGAGGGGAACCAACGTCCTGACTTTC. It encodes CASSWRGTNVLTF.

This clone was detected a few times. J is TRBJ2-7 and V is TRBV19, with D uncertain. V lost 3 bases, J lost 2 bases, and 8 bases lay in between. CDR1 is LNHDA, CDR2 SQIVND, per germline (reference sequence). This CDR3 comprises 13 residues. CDR3 loop: CASSIYFTYEQYF. The CDR3 region has the DNA TGTGCCAGTAGTATTTACTTCACCTACGAGCAGTACTTC.

V is TRBV5-5 and J is TRBJ2-7; TRBD2 matches at 7 bases. Germline CDR1 is SGHKS and CDR2 is YYEKEE (reference sequence). The CDR3 has 15 residues. Trimming took 4 bases from V and 3 from J; bases not matched to a gene: 10. The CDR3 spells CASSKGSGNRYEQYF. Here the CDR3 DNA reads TGTGCCAGCAGCAAGGGAAGCGGGAATCGCTACGAGCAGTACTTC.